What follows are 19 T cell receptor beta chains derived from one specimen sequenced in a study of blood T cell repertoires in COVID-19. The table came from immunoSEQ multiplex PCR; TCRdb's copy has only in-frame clones and leaves some out. The profile shows 60,000 to 85,000 clones, about 80% of them singletons. Sequenced input: peripheral blood. These receptor sequences come from a human donor in a cohort sampled during active COVID-19.

This clone was picked up one time. This sequence joins TRBV7-6 and TRBJ1-3, with D perhaps TRBD1 (5 bases). The CDR3 is 14 residues long. Germline CDR1 and CDR2: SGHVS and FNYEAQ. The V end lost 1 base, the J end lost 4 bases, and 8 bases lay between the germline ends. The CDR3 DNA follows: TGTGCCAGCAGCTTAGGGACATCCGGAAACACCATATATTTT. It specifies CASSLGTSGNTIYF.

The sample holds a few counts of this clone. This chain uses TRBV19 with TRBJ2-7; 12 positions agree with TRBD1. Trimming removed 5 bases from V and 6 bases from J; junction bases left unmatched: 5. Per germline, CDR1 LNHDA and CDR2 SQIVND (reference sequence). The CDR3 loop spans 14 amino acids. CDR3 sequence: CASSRGTGGFEQYF. For the CDR3, the DNA is TGTGCCAGTAGTCGAGGGACAGGGGGCTTCGAGCAGTACTTC.

CDR3 in amino acids: CASQVDRGRTEAFF. CDR3 in DNA: TGTGCCAGCCAGGTCGACAGGGGTCGGACTGAAGCTTTCTTT. The gene calls are TRBV19 and TRBJ1-1; 8 bases line up with TRBD1. V shed 9 bases, J shed 5 bases, and the junction held 11 bases outside the gene matches. The CDR3 totals 14 residues. CDR1 is LNHDA and CDR2 is SQIVND in the germline V gene (reference sequence).

Only one count was recorded for this clone. This chain uses TRBV5-6 with TRBJ2-5; weak D call: TRBD1 (6 bases). Germline V gene lookup returns CDR1 SGHDT and CDR2 YYEEEE. The V end was cut by 1 base, the J end by 0 bases, with 16 bases between. This CDR3 comprises 17 residues. CDR3 DNA: TGTGCCAGCAGCTTGTACACAGGGATCCCCGACCAAGAGACCCAGTACTTC. Residues: CASSLYTGIPDQETQYF.

This chain connects TRBV7-2 to TRBJ1-4; D is perhaps TRBD1 (6 bases). V dropped 5 bases and J dropped 8 bases, with 21 bases sitting between them. CDR3 length: 16 amino acids. Germline CDR1 is SGHTA and CDR2 is FQGNSA. The CDR3: CASSPSPDRRLEKLFF. The CDR3 coding sequence is TGTGCCAGCAGCCCTAGCCCAGACAGGCGACTAGAAAAACTGTTTTTT. The entire variable domain, with the rest obtained from reference TRBV7-2 and TRBJ1-4, is as follows: GAGVSQSPSNKVTEKGKDVELRCDPISGHTALYWYRQSLGQGLEFLIYFQGNSAPDKSGLPSDRFSAERTGGSVSTLTIQRTQQEDSAVYLCASSPSPDRRLEKLFFGSGTQLSVL.

This clone has just a few counts. The chain recombines TRBV5-4 with TRBJ2-7; 7 nucleotides agree with TRBD1. The CDR3 loop spans 13 amino acids. The V segment lost 5 bases and the J segment 5 bases; nucleotides outside the gene matches: 7. Germline V lookup: CDR1 SGHNT, CDR2 YYREEE (reference sequence). The DNA for the CDR3 is TGTGCCAGCAGTAAGGGACAGCGAAACGAGCAGTACTTC. Amino acid sequence: CASSKGQRNEQYF.

The gene calls are TRBV9 and TRBJ2-7, with 9 bases identical to TRBD1. J gave up 3 bases and V 2 bases, and 6 bases lay outside the gene matches. There are 15 residues in the CDR3. Germline V lookup: CDR1 SGDLS, CDR2 YYNGEE. The CDR3 bases are TGTGCCAGCAGCGTCCAGACAGGGGGATACTACGAGCAGTACTTC. Protein product: CASSVQTGGYYEQYF.

The genes are TRBV5-3 and TRBJ1-2; D may be TRBD1 (5 bases). TRBV5-3 is annotated as an ORF whose role is uncertain. V was clipped by 10 bases and J by 6 bases, with 19 bases between them. The CDR3 totals 13 residues. The CDR3 region has the DNA TGTGCCCGCCCAGGGCCCCTAATGGATGGCTACACCTTC. Amino acids: CARPGPLMDGYTF.

The chain employs TRBV11-2 and TRBJ2-7; possibly TRBD1 for D (6 bases). Trimming took off 1 base at V and 2 bases at J, with 12 bases between the two ends. Germline V gene data show CDR1 as SGHAT and CDR2 as FQNNGV. The CDR3 contains 15 residues. The CDR3 reads CASSLAGDVPYEQYF. The CDR3 DNA reads TGTGCCAGCAGCTTAGCAGGGGACGTACCCTACGAGCAGTACTTC.

The V gene is TRBV5-1, the J gene TRBJ2-7, with 7 bases fitting TRBD2. The CDR3 totals 14 residues. The V and J ends lost 1 base and 6 bases, in that order; junction bases with no gene match: 7. CDR1 is SGHRS, CDR2 YFSETQ, per germline. For the CDR3, the DNA is TGCGCCAGCAGCTTGTGGGGGGGTTCGGTCGAGCAGTACTTC. It yields the protein CASSLWGGSVEQYF.

The rearrangement links TRBV18 to TRBJ2-6; 10 bases line up with TRBD1. The CDR3 has 16 amino acids. With 3 bases clipped from V and 3 bases from J, the junction kept 2 bases outside the gene matches. CDR1 is KGHSH and CDR2 is LQKENI in the germline V gene. The CDR3 loop reads CASSPDRGLGANVLTF. The CDR3 nucleotides are TGTGCCAGCTCACCTGACAGGGGGCTTGGGGCCAACGTCCTGACTTTC. The full variable domain, with the rest looked up from reference TRBV18 and TRBJ2-6, is NAGVMQNPRHLVRRRGQEARLRCSPMKGHSHVYWYRQLPEEGLKFMVYLQKENIIDESGMPKERFSAEFPKEGPSILRIQQVVRGDSAAYFCASSPDRGLGANVLTFGAGSRLTVL.

The chain has TRBV5-1 and TRBJ2-1, with TRBD2 as a possible D gene (6 bases). Germline CDR1 is SGHRS and CDR2 is YFSETQ. CDR3 size: 15 residues. Trimming shortened V by 3 bases and J by 2 bases, and 12 bases separated the two germline ends. CDR3: CASSSDGGAYNEQFF. CDR3 sequence (DNA): TGCGCCAGCAGCTCGGACGGAGGGGCCTACAATGAGCAGTTCTTC.

The rearrangement uses TRBV5-4 and TRBJ2-7; 10 bases align to TRBD2. Losses at the gene ends were 4 bases for V and 0 bases for J; bases not matched to a gene: 4. This CDR3 is built from 15 residues. Germline CDR1 SGHNT, CDR2 YYREEE (reference sequence). CDR3 sequence reads: CASSPGLASSYEQYF. CDR3 coding DNA: TGTGCCAGCAGCCCGGGACTAGCGAGCTCCTACGAGCAGTACTTC.

This chain uses TRBV9 with TRBJ1-1; TRBD1 is a possible D gene (6 bases). This CDR3 has 15 residues. The germline V gene has CDR1 SGDLS and CDR2 YYNGEE. V was trimmed by 2 bases and J by 5 bases, leaving 16 bases between them. The CDR3 protein is CASSVDNRVGTEAFF. DNA for the CDR3: TGTGCCAGCAGCGTCGACAACAGGGTTGGGACTGAAGCTTTCTTT.

The rearrangement joins TRBV7-9 to TRBJ1-2; TRBD1 is a possible D gene (6 bases). The germline V gene encodes CDR1 SEHNR and CDR2 FQNEAQ (reference sequence). This CDR3 has 15 residues. Between the trimmed V and J ends, which lost 5 bases and 1 base, there was a span of 14 bases. The CDR3 reads CASSPNRVDNYGYTF. CDR3 bases: TGTGCCAGCAGCCCTAACAGGGTCGATAACTATGGCTACACCTTC.

This clone was recorded only once. V and J are TRBV5-1 and TRBJ2-7, with no clear D. V lost 0 bases and J 6 bases, leaving 7 bases between the germline ends. The CDR3 is made up of 12 amino acids. Looked up from germline, CDR1 is SGHRS and CDR2 is YFSETQ. The CDR3 loop is CASSLGGAEQYF. CDR3 DNA sequence: TGCGCCAGCAGCTTGGGAGGTGCCGAGCAGTACTTC.

V usage is TRBV12-3 or TRBV12-4 and J usage is TRBJ2-1; D is perhaps TRBD2 (5 bases). CDR3 length: 11 residues. V shed 8 bases and J shed 7 bases, with 9 bases lying between them. CDR3 sequence (DNA): TGTGCCAGCGGACGAGGGAATGAGCAGTTCTTC. This sequence encodes CASGRGNEQFF.

This sequence joins TRBV2 and TRBJ2-5; TRBD2 is a possible D gene (5 bases). Germline V CDR1 and CDR2: SNHLY, FYNNEI. The V and J ends lost 9 bases and 5 bases respectively, with 25 bases between them. This CDR3 has 16 amino acids. The CDR3 DNA follows: TGTGCCAGTACGGTTGGAGTAGCGCAAATTGGGGAGACCCAGTACTTC. Protein: CASTVGVAQIGETQYF.

The V gene is TRBV28, the J gene TRBJ2-5; tentative D call: TRBD1 (7 bases). The V gene's germline CDR1 is MDHEN and CDR2 SYDVKM. The germline V and J ends were trimmed by 6 bases and 3 bases, with 11 bases remaining between them. This CDR3 comprises 13 residues. This chain's CDR3 is CASSDREEETQYF. The CDR3 DNA is TGTGCCAGCAGCGACAGGGAGGAAGAGACCCAGTACTTC.